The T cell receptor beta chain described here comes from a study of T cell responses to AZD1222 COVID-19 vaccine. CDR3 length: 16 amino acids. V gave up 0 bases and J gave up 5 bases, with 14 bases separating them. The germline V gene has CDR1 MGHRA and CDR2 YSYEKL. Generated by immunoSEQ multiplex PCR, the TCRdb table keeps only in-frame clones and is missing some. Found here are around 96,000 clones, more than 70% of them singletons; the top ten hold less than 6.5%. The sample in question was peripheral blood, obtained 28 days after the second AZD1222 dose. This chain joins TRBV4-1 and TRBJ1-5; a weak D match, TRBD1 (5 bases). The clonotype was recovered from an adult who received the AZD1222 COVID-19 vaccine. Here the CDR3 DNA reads TGCGCCAGCAGCCAAGATGGGGACTGGCGGGATCAGCCCCAGCATTTT. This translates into CASSQDGDWRDQPQHF.